This T cell receptor beta chain was sequenced for a study of HIV-infected patients and healthy controls. Study outcomes and limitations: HIV+ repertoires were severely depleted of MAIT alpha-chain CDR3s, unlike healthy controls.

All unsorted peripheral T cells were captured because whole blood was used without fractionation. 400 to 550 ng RNA was reverse transcribed with alpha and beta constant-region primers. Using multiplexing indices, alpha and beta chain libraries were generated apart by chain-specific third strand synthesis. A roughly 21-cycle PCR with P5s and P7 primers followed a short adapter-adding first PCR. TCRdb re-analysed the 5' RACE reads in MiXCR, keeping a single row per CDR3 protein. Of 10,000 to 11,000 distinct CDR3 sequences detected, about 10% appear once; the ten largest clones hold more than 15%. The CDR3 has 15 amino acids. The germline V gene encodes CDR1 SGHRS and CDR2 YFSETQ. With 0 bases clipped from V and 8 bases from J, the junction kept 4 bases outside the gene matches. This clonotype was picked up many times. Its antigen remains unidentified.

The rearrangement links TRBV5-1 to TRBJ2-1; 11 bases line up with TRBD2. The clonotype was recovered from an adult with HIV infection. Sequenced here: blood, sampled before antiretroviral therapy. The CDR3 nucleotides are TGCGCCAGCAGCTTGGTAGCGGGGGGGCCATATGAGCAGTTCTTC. Amino acid sequence: CASSLVAGGPYEQFF.